This T cell receptor (beta chain) was sequenced during a study of blood T cell repertoires in COVID-19. About the research overall: Both acute and convalescent COVID-19 samples were obtained from the United States, Italy and Spain. PBMCs, B-cell-depleted T cells, or T cells were the source of the cDNA or gDNA that made up the material.

Authors' data handling: Nucleated cell counts were estimated from reference gene primer amplification. The table came from immunoSEQ multiplex PCR; TCRdb's copy has only in-frame clones and leaves some out. That table gives V, J and clone size, and the DNA gave D and trimming. The table shows over 150,000 clones, with about 90% occurring only once. The V end lost 4 bases, the J end lost 6 bases, and 9 bases lay between the germline ends. The CDR3 is 13 residues long. The germline V gene has CDR1 LGHNA and CDR2 YSLEER. The sequence derives from a man in his sixties or seventies with active or convalescent COVID-19. Sequencing was done on a sample of peripheral blood. The V and J genes are TRBV4-3 and TRBJ1-4; D is unclear. The CDR3 reads CASSRRRDEKLFF. In DNA form, the CDR3 reads TGCGCCAGCAGCCGAAGGCGGGATGAAAAACTGTTTTTT.